A selection of T cell receptor beta chains follows, all from one sample in a study of PD-1 blockade in mismatch repair-deficient tumors. This table comes from immunoSEQ multiplex PCR, and its TCRdb copy is limited to in-frame clones, with some not included. The table has roughly 120,000 clones, about 74% seen once; the top ten hold about 4.7%. Specimen: peripheral blood, collected about 60 weeks after starting pembrolizumab. The receptor set was obtained from an adult with mismatch repair-deficient cancer. CDR3s include the opening cysteine and the closing phenylalanine or tryptophan. Each record gives: D gene, V gene, clone size, J gene, CDR3 DNA, CDR3 protein. D genes are given only for firm matches. Only some rows state a clone size, as once, few, many or a class for expanded clones.

TRBD1	TRBV27	.	TRBJ2-7	TGTGCCAGCAGTTTAAGGCAGGGGGCGATCTACGAGCAGTACTTC	CASSLRQGAIYEQYF
.	TRBV6-5	.	TRBJ1-2	TGTGCCAGCAGCAAATACAGGGTCGGCTACACCTTC	CASSKYRVGYTF
.	TRBV4-2	.	TRBJ1-5	TGTGCCAGCAGCCAAGATGGGGCGTTGCAGCCCCAGCATTTT	CASSQDGALQPQHF
TRBD1	TRBV9	.	TRBJ2-7	TGTGCCAGCAGCCCTGGGACAGGTGCTTACGAGCAGTACTTC	CASSPGTGAYEQYF
.	TRBV4-1	few	TRBJ1-1	TGCGCCAGCAGACCTGCGGTGCAGGCGTCTTGGGCTGAAGCTTTCTTT	CASRPAVQASWAEAFF
.	TRBV27	.	TRBJ1-2	TGTGCCAGCAGTGCCTCGTTACAGGGATATGGCTACACCTTC	CASSASLQGYGYTF
.	TRBV7-9	.	TRBJ2-6	TGTGCCAGCAGCTTACCCTCTGGGGCCAACGTCCTGACTTTC	CASSLPSGANVLTF
.	TRBV9	.	TRBJ2-5	TGTGCCAGCAGCGTGGCAGGGGTGAAACAAGAGACCCAGTACTTC	CASSVAGVKQETQYF
.	TRBV11-2	.	TRBJ1-3	TGTGCCAGCAGCTTAGCCGCGGCAAGCTCTGGAAACACCATATATTTT	CASSLAAASSGNTIYF
TRBD1	TRBV5-8	.	TRBJ1-1	TGTGCCAGCAGCACCAGACAGGGAAACACTGAAGCTTTCTTT	CASSTRQGNTEAFF
.	TRBV29-1	once	TRBJ2-3	TGCAGCGTTACACAATTAAACACAGATACGCAGTATTTT	CSVTQLNTDTQYF
.	TRBV19	few	TRBJ2-2	TGTGCCAGTAGTATAAGAGGCGGGGAGCTGTTTTTT	CASSIRGGELFF
TRBD2	TRBV9	.	TRBJ2-3	TGTGCCAGCGGTCGGTCTAGCGGGTTAGATACGCAGTATTTT	CASGRSSGLDTQYF
.	TRBV30	few	TRBJ2-7	TGTGCCTGGGCTGGTCGGGACGAGCAGTACTTC	CAWAGRDEQYF
TRBD1	TRBV5-4	.	TRBJ2-7	TGTGCCAGCAGCTTTCAGGGGGTGGACGAGCAGTACTTC	CASSFQGVDEQYF
TRBD1	TRBV20-1	.	TRBJ1-1	TGCAGTGCTAGTGGGGACAGGGAAGCTTTCTTT	CSASGDREAFF
.	TRBV7-9	.	TRBJ1-1	TGTGCCAGCAGCCCCTTCTCCGCAGAGGACACTGAAGCTTTCTTT	CASSPFSAEDTEAFF
.	TRBV27	.	TRBJ2-1	TGTGCCAAATGGGGGAGTACAAGGGACAATGAGCAGTTCTTC	CAKWGSTRDNEQFF
.	TRBV5-1	.	TRBJ2-1	TGCGCCAGCAGCTTGGTTGGGTCCAATGAGCAGTTCTTC	CASSLVGSNEQFF
.	TRBV30	.	TRBJ2-1	TGTGCCTGGAGTGTAAACTCACTTTACAATGAGCAGTTCTTC	CAWSVNSLYNEQFF
.	TRBV5-6	.	TRBJ1-4	TGTGCCAGCAGCTATGATACGGGGAATGAAAAACTGTTTTTT	CASSYDTGNEKLFF